What follows is one T cell receptor (delta chain) and its context. TCRdb fed the RT-PCR reads to CATT. The top ten clones hold approximately 15% of a sample with under 2,500 delta-chain clones, around 2.5% of them seen once. The data stem from a study of gamma-delta T cells after stem cell transplantation. The CDR3 extends over 19 amino acids. Germline-derived CDR1 and CDR2 are GEAIGNYY and EKD. V was pared by 3 bases and J by 3 bases, with 15 bases of the junction left unmatched. Sequenced material: gamma-delta T cells. This receptor was identified in a human donor. It is not recorded whose cells these are; they may come from a transplant donor. The V gene is TRDV2, the J gene TRDJ1; 13 nucleotides agree with TRDD3. The chain's CDR3 is CACDAVTGGYAIRADKLIF. The CDR3 region has the DNA TGTGCCTGTGACGCCGTTACTGGGGGATACGCGATACGCGCCGATAAACTCATCTTT.